These 21 T cell receptor beta chains were all obtained from the same sample, sequenced in a study of T-cell memory formation after mild COVID-19. Using its own MiXCR run on the 5' RACE reads, TCRdb lists one record per CDR3 protein. The table has about half a million distinct CDR3 sequences, around a sixth seen once; the top ten hold 12%. Sequencing input: PBMCs or a T cell subset sorted from them (not recorded which). The receptors here all came from an adult woman who had mild COVID-19 (a few samples of this study predate the infection). Cell type and time point are not known.

This clonotype was recorded a few times. The chain is built from TRBV20-1 and TRBJ2-1; D possibly corresponds to TRBD2 (5 bases). There are 15 residues in the CDR3. Trimming shortened V by 0 bases and J by 14 bases, and 23 bases separated the two germline ends. Germline CDR1 reads DFQATT; CDR2 reads SNEGSKA (reference sequence). This CDR3 reads CSARDRGSYHPAEFF. CDR3 nucleotides: TGCAGTGCTAGAGATCGAGGATCTTACCACCCAGCGGAGTTCTTC.

This clonotype occurred a few times. The gene calls are TRBV12-3 or TRBV12-4 and TRBJ2-7, with TRBD2 matching over 9 bases. The trim removed 8 bases at V and 6 bases at J, leaving 8 bases unmatched. The CDR3 extends over 13 amino acids. This CDR3 reads CASGLAGVVEQYF. The CDR3, as DNA: TGTGCCAGCGGGTTAGCGGGAGTGGTCGAGCAGTACTTC.

The CDR3 spells CASSPESLYEQYF. The CDR3 bases are TGCGCCAGCAGCCCGGAGAGCCTCTACGAGCAGTACTTC. The V gene is TRBV5-1, the J gene TRBJ2-7; D gene uncertain. This CDR3 is built from 13 residues. V was clipped by 4 bases and J by 3 bases, with 11 bases between them. Germline V gene data show CDR1 as SGHRS and CDR2 as YFSETQ.

This clonotype was counted only a few times. This chain connects TRBV5-5 to TRBJ2-1; D perhaps matches TRBD1 (5 bases). Germline V gene lookup returns CDR1 SGHKS and CDR2 YYEKEE (reference sequence). Trimming took off 4 bases at V and 5 bases at J, with 10 bases between the two ends. CDR3 size: 13 residues. Here the CDR3 reads CASSADSDNEQFF. The CDR3 bases are TGTGCCAGCAGCGCTGACAGTGACAATGAGCAGTTCTTC.

V is TRBV20-1 and J is TRBJ2-2; 7 bases are shared with TRBD2. Germline CDR1 is DFQATT and CDR2 is SNEGSKA (reference sequence). V was clipped by 0 bases and J by 6 bases; unmatched bases: 7. The CDR3 is 15 residues long. CDR3 coding DNA: TGCAGTGCTAGAGAACTAGCGTTTAGCTCCGGGGAGCTGTTTTTT. Amino acids: CSARELAFSSGELFF.

The chain employs TRBV20-1 and TRBJ1-1; perhaps TRBD1 as D (6 bases). The V end was cut by 1 base, the J end by 0 bases, with 15 bases between. Germline V gene sequence: CDR1 DFQATT, CDR2 SNEGSKA (reference sequence). This CDR3 has 16 residues. The DNA for the CDR3 is TGCAGTGCTAGAGTTTGGCGGAACAGGGTGAACACTGAAGCTTTCTTT. Protein sequence: CSARVWRNRVNTEAFF.

The rearrangement joins TRBV24-1 to TRBJ2-2; the D is unclear. The CDR3 is 15 amino acids. Trimming pared 0 bases from V and 6 bases from J, leaving 10 bases between. The germline V gene has CDR1 KGHDR and CDR2 SFDVKD. The CDR3 region is CATSDLSFAPGELFF. CDR3 DNA sequence: TGTGCCACCAGTGATTTGAGTTTCGCGCCCGGGGAGCTGTTTTTT.

A few counts support this clonotype. The chain has TRBV10-3 and TRBJ2-1; D unresolved. V was cut by 9 bases and J by 6 bases, with 9 bases left in between. The CDR3 is 11 residues long. CDR1 ENHRY and CDR2 SYGVKD come from the germline V gene. The CDR3 here is CAMGYPNEQFF. The CDR3 DNA follows: TGTGCCATGGGATACCCCAATGAGCAGTTCTTC.

V gene TRBV6-5 combines with J gene TRBJ1-3; D gene unclear. CDR1 MNHEY and CDR2 SVGAGI come from the germline V gene. This CDR3 contains 16 residues. V was pared by 4 bases and J by 0 bases, with 13 bases between. This CDR3 is CASSSNLGSSGNTIYF. The CDR3 bases are TGTGCCAGCAGTTCCAACCTAGGGAGCTCTGGAAACACCATATATTTT.

This clonotype was recorded at least ten times. This chain joins TRBV6-4 and TRBJ2-1; D gene uncertain. CDR3 length: 14 amino acids. Trimming removed 3 bases from V and 6 bases from J, with 12 bases in between. Germline V gene lookup returns CDR1 MRHNA and CDR2 SNTAGT. This chain's CDR3 is CASSEGSHPNEQFF. CDR3 in DNA: TGTGCCAGCAGTGAGGGCAGCCACCCCAATGAGCAGTTCTTC.

The V and J genes are TRBV4-1 and TRBJ1-1; 10 bases line up with TRBD1. The CDR3 contains 14 residues. The J segment lost 5 bases and the V segment lost 4 bases, leaving 4 bases of the junction unmatched. CDR1 and CDR2 from the germline V gene are MGHRA and YSYEKL. CDR3: CASSLGQGWTEAFF. The DNA for the CDR3 is TGCGCCAGCAGCCTGGGACAGGGGTGGACTGAAGCTTTCTTT.

The chain recombines TRBV19 with TRBJ2-7; 14 bases are shared with TRBD2. The CDR3 is 16 residues long. Germline V CDR1 and CDR2: LNHDA, SQIVND (reference sequence). V gave up 6 bases and J gave up 3 bases; unmatched junction bases: 7. The DNA for the CDR3 is TGTGCCAGTAGGGCGGGACTAGCGGGAGAGAGCTACGAGCAGTACTTC. Protein: CASRAGLAGESYEQYF.

The gene calls are TRBV4-1 and TRBJ1-3, with a possible D match to TRBD1 (6 bases). V lost 3 bases and J lost 7, with 16 bases in between. This CDR3 has 15 residues. Germline CDR1 is MGHRA and CDR2 is YSYEKL. CDR3 bases: TGCGCCAGCAGCCAGGAGGGGGGAACTTGGAACACCATATATTTT. Translated: CASSQEGGTWNTIYF.

There are a few counts of this clonotype. The rearrangement links TRBV6-4 to TRBJ2-2; no clear D. V was trimmed by 0 bases and J by 8 bases, leaving 7 bases between them. This CDR3 region has 13 residues. The germline V gene encodes CDR1 MRHNA and CDR2 SNTAGT. CDR3 DNA sequence: TGTGCCAGCAGTGACTCGGAGTTGGGGGAGCTGTTTTTT. Translation: CASSDSELGELFF.

This clonotype was counted between two and nine times. The rearrangement uses TRBV7-9 and TRBJ2-2; unclear D gene. Trimming took 1 base from V and 6 from J, leaving 6 bases between them. This CDR3 contains 13 residues. The germline CDR1 and CDR2 sequences are SEHNR and FQNEAQ (reference sequence). The CDR3 sequence: CASSLEVSGELFF. In nucleotides, the CDR3 is TGTGCCAGCAGCTTAGAGGTCTCCGGGGAGCTGTTTTTT. Variable domain in full (rest from reference TRBV7-9 and TRBJ2-2): DTGVSQNPRHKITKRGQNVTFRCDPISEHNRLYWYRQTLGQGPEFLTYFQNEAQLEKSRLLSDRFSAERPKGSFSTLEIQRTEQGDSAMYLCASSLEVSGELFFGEGSRLTVL.

The count of this clonotype is one. The CDR3 is CASSSDRQAISTDTQYF. The CDR3 coding sequence is TGTGCCAGCAGCTCAGACCGACAGGCTATTAGCACAGATACGCAGTATTTT. V gene TRBV6-5 combines with J gene TRBJ2-3; perhaps TRBD1 as D (6 bases). The CDR3 loop spans 17 amino acids. Germline V gene sequence: CDR1 MNHEY, CDR2 SVGAGI. With 6 bases removed from V and 0 bases from J, the gap between germline ends came to 19 bases.

The rearrangement joins TRBV6-5 to TRBJ2-7, with 10 bases matching TRBD1. V lost 2 bases to trimming and J lost 3 bases; unmatched junction nucleotides: 4. CDR1 is MNHEY, CDR2 SVGAGI, per germline. The CDR3 runs 15 residues. The CDR3 DNA reads TGTGCCAGCAGTTACCGGGACAGGGGTATCTACGAGCAGTACTTC. Translation: CASSYRDRGIYEQYF.

This clonotype was seen a handful of times. The chain combines TRBV6-5 with TRBJ1-4, with TRBD1 identical over 7 bases. There are 14 residues in the CDR3. Germline V gene data show CDR1 as MNHEY and CDR2 as SVGAGI. Trimming at V came to 6 bases and at J to 6 bases, leaving 7 bases not matched to a gene. As DNA, the CDR3 is TGTGCCAGCAGCTATGGACAGGTGTATGAAAAACTGTTTTTT. It yields the protein CASSYGQVYEKLFF.

This clonotype was recorded a few times. This sequence joins TRBV5-1 and TRBJ1-6; D remains ambiguous. Per germline, CDR1 SGHRS and CDR2 YFSETQ. Trimming pared 1 base from V and 7 bases from J, leaving 9 bases between. The CDR3 consists of 14 residues. CDR3 region: CASSLRRPNSPLHF. The CDR3, as DNA: TGCGCCAGCAGCTTGAGGCGACCCAATTCACCCCTCCACTTT. The full variable domain, its missing parts supplied by reference TRBV5-1 and TRBJ1-6, is KAGVTQTPRYLIKTRGQQVTLSCSPISGHRSVSWYQQTPGQGLQFLFEYFSETQRNKGNFPGRFSGRQFSNSRSEMNVSTLELGDSALYLCASSLRRPNSPLHFGNGTRLTVT.

The chain combines TRBV27 with TRBJ2-7; D gene ambiguous. The CDR3 length is 13 residues. Germline assignment: CDR1 MNHEY and CDR2 SMNVEV (reference sequence). Trimming stripped 6 bases from V and 4 bases from J, with 13 bases between. The CDR3 protein is CASRLDRHYEQYF. CDR3 DNA sequence: TGTGCCAGCAGATTGGACCGCCATTACGAGCAGTACTTC.

The rearrangement joins TRBV2 to TRBJ2-3; 7 nucleotides align to TRBD2. CDR1 and CDR2 (germline): SNHLY, FYNNEI. Trimming at V came to 7 bases and at J to 0 bases, leaving 13 bases not matched to a gene. CDR3 length equals 17 residues. The CDR3: CASTNEASGVSTDTQYF. The CDR3 DNA reads TGTGCCAGCACGAACGAGGCCAGCGGGGTGAGCACAGATACGCAGTATTTT.